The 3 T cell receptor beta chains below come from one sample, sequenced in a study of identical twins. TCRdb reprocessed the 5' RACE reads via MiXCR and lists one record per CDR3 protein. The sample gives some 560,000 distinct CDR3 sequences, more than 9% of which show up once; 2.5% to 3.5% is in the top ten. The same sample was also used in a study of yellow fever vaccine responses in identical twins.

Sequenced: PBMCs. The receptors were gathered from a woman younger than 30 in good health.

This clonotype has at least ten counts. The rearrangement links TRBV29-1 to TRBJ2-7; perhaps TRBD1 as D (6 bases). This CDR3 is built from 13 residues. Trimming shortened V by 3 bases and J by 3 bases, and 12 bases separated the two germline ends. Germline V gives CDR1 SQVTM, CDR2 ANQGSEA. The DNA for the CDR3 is TGCAGCGTTGACAGGGGCCAGGGCTACGAGCAGTACTTC. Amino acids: CSVDRGQGYEQYF.

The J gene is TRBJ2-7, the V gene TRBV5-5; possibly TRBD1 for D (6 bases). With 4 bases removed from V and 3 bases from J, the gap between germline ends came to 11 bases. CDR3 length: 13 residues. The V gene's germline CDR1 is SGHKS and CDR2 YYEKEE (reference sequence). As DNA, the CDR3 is TGTGCCAGCAGCACGGGACATGACTACGAGCAGTACTTC. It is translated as CASSTGHDYEQYF.

The CDR3 DNA sequence: TGTGCCAGCAGTTACCAGTCCGGGGCGAGCTCCTACGAGCAGTACTTC. Its protein is CASSYQSGASSYEQYF. J is TRBJ2-7 and V is TRBV6-5; D tentatively reads TRBD1 or TRBD2 (5 bases each). CDR1 MNHEY and CDR2 SVGAGI come from the germline V gene. This CDR3 contains 16 residues. The V and J ends lost 2 bases and 0 bases respectively, with 14 bases between them.